This T cell receptor beta chain was identified during a study of blood T cell repertoires in COVID-19. Study background: Acute and convalescent COVID-19 specimens originated in the United States, Italy and Spain. In each case, the material was cDNA or gDNA derived from T cells, B-cell-depleted T cells, or PBMCs.

Only in-frame clones appear in the TCRdb table, and some are missing; sequencing was by immunoSEQ multiplex PCR. In the table there are some 56,000 clones, 70% to 85% of which are singletons. The germline V gene encodes CDR1 LGHNA and CDR2 YSLEER. This CDR3 has 14 residues. V dropped 0 bases and J dropped 4 bases, with 7 bases sitting between them. This chain joins TRBV4-3 and TRBJ2-1; unclear D gene. This clonotype was sampled from a man older than 75 with COVID-19, enrolled during active disease. Input material: peripheral blood. The CDR3 loop is CASSQDHGYNEQFF. The CDR3 DNA sequence: TGCGCCAGCAGCCAAGATCACGGTTACAATGAGCAGTTCTTC.